This T cell receptor (beta chain) was observed in a study of shared clonotypes between healthy human individuals. Whole-study results and caveats: Some naive CD4 clonotypes, roughly 4.7%, turned up in common across four donors. Rarefaction analysis demonstrated incomplete sorted-subset sequencing notwithstanding large depth.

About this clone itself: Its matching antigen is unknown.

Here immunoSEQ multiplex PCR was the method, and the copy in TCRdb shows in-frame clones only, minus some. The table includes around 2.5 million clones, 90% to 95% detected once. This TCR derives from a man younger than 35 in good health. Some clones in this sample may be carry-over from other donors' samples. The sample was naive CD4+ T cells from PBMCs. Stated subset: CD45RA+ positively selected.

The CDR3 here is CAIRGSLRDIGYTF. The CDR3 DNA reads TGTGCCATCAGGGGGTCCCTGAGGGATATTGGCTACACCTTC. The gene calls are TRBV10-3 and TRBJ1-2; D ambiguous. The CDR3 length is 14 residues. The germline CDR1 and CDR2 sequences are ENHRY and SYGVKD. V lost 6 bases to trimming and J lost 7 bases, with 18 bases between them.